This TCR beta chain was observed in a study of blood T cells in healthy people across ages. As for this clonotype: Antigen unknown.

Next came a second PCR, run for about 7 to 11 cycles, which used a sample-barcoded 5' primer along with a J-beta primer mix. The authors tagged each cDNA molecule using a template-switch adaptor with 12 random nucleotides. TCRdb reanalysed the 5' RACE reads using MiXCR and keeps one entry per CDR3 protein. Counted here are roughly 700,000 distinct CDR3 sequences, around 45% occurring once; the ten biggest clones make up around a third. Study-level findings and limits: A greater number of naive CD4+ cells and higher diversity distinguished long-lived donors from aged donors.

Caucasian individuals from Russia who were healthy and aged about 6 to 100 acted as donors. Each sample yielded at least 6 million isolated PBMCs. This CDR3 has 15 residues. Germline CDR1 is SGHDT and CDR2 is YYEEEE. V lost 2 bases and J 4 bases, leaving 13 bases between the germline ends. The source is a woman aged 55-69 years in good health. The sequenced sample was blood. This chain joins TRBV5-6 and TRBJ2-1; perhaps TRBD2 as D (6 bases). CDR3 sequence (DNA): TGTGCCAGCAGCTTTAGGAGGGTTAGTTACAATGAGCAGTTCTTC. It is translated as CASSFRRVSYNEQFF.